This T cell receptor beta chain appears in the sequencing data of a study of CD8 T cells in Susac syndrome. An input of about 0.45 to 1 ug of RNA was subjected to reverse transcription using random hexamers. Amplification of TCR beta CDR3 by immunoSEQ multiplex PCR spanned 54 Vbeta and 13 Jbeta. From the immunoSEQ multiplex PCR reads, TCRdb called clonotypes with MiXCR, one entry per CDR3 protein. The profile covers about 440,000 distinct CDR3 sequences, with around 83% appearing a single time and 0.12% taken by the ten largest. Treatment-naive patients with stable or active relapsing-remitting disease were the multiple sclerosis controls. This clonotype is a singleton in its sample. The germline gives CDR1 SQVTM, CDR2 ANQGSEA. Trimming stripped 4 bases from V and 2 bases from J, with 12 bases between. The CDR3 is 14 residues long.

The chain employs TRBV29-1 and TRBJ1-3; the D gene is possibly TRBD1 (5 bases). Source material: CD8+ T cells from PBMCs. The TCR originated in a human donor with multiple sclerosis. CDR3 residues: CSVVGPGAGNTIYF. As DNA, the CDR3 is TGCAGCGTTGTTGGGCCGGGGGCTGGAAACACCATATATTTT.